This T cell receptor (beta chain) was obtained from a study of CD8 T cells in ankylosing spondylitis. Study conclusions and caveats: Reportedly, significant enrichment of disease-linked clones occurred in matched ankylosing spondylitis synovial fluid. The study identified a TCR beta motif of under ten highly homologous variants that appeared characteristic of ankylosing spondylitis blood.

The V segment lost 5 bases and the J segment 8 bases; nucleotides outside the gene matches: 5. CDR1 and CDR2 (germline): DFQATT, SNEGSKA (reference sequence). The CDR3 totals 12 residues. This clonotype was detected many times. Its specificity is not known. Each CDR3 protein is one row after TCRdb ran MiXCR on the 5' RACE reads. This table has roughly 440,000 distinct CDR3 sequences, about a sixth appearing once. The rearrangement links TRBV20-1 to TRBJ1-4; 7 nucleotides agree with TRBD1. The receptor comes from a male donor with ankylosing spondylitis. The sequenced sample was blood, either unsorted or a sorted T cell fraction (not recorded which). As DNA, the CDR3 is TGCAGTGCTTCAGGGGGTTCAGAAAAACTGTTTTTT. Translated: CSASGGSEKLFF.